This T cell receptor beta chain was documented in a study of control samples from healthy donors and cancer patients. The CDR3 has 15 amino acids. Trimming removed 6 bases from V and 4 bases from J, with 15 bases in between. The germline V gene encodes CDR1 MNHEY and CDR2 SMNVEV (reference sequence). Measured with immunoSEQ multiplex PCR; TCRdb has only the in-frame clones, and not every one. The sample includes about 160,000 clones, roughly 94% seen only once; the top ten take more than 8%. The chain combines TRBV27 with TRBJ1-4; D remains ambiguous. Sequencing input: blood. The clonotype comes from a woman in her forties in good health. CDR3 DNA sequence: TGTGCCAGCAGCCCCCGGAGCGCCCTTAATGAAAAACTGTTTTTT. Translation gives CASSPRSALNEKLFF.